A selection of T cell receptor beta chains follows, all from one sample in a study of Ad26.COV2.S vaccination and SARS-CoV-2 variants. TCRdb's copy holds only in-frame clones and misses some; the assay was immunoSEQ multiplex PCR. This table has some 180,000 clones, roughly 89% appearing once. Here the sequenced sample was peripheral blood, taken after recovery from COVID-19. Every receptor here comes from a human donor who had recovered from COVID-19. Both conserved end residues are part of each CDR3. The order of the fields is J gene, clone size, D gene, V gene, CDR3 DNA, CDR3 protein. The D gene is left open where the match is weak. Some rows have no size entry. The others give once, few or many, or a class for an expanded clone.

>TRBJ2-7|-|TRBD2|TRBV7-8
TGTGCCAGCAGCTCTTGGTCTAGCGGGATTTCCTACGAGCAGTACTTC
CASSSWSSGISYEQYF
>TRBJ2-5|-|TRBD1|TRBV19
TGTGCCAGTAGTCTCCTACCGGGACAGGGGTTCAGTGAGACCCAGTACTTC
CASSLLPGQGFSETQYF
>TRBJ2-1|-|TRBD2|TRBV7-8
TGTGCCAGCAGCTTAGGGAACTGGGCTAGCGGGGGGCCATCCTACAATGAGCAGTTCTTC
CASSLGNWASGGPSYNEQFF
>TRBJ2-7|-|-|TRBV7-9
TGTGCCAGCAGCTTAGTCCAGGGAGTCGTCCACGAGCAGTACTTC
CASSLVQGVVHEQYF
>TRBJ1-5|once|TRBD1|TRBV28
TGTGCCAGCAGTTCTCGGGACAGGGGGGATAAGCAGCCCCAGCATTTT
CASSSRDRGDKQPQHF
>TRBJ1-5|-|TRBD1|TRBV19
TGTGCCAGTAGTATGGGACAGGGGCGAGGCAATCAGCCCCAGCATTTT
CASSMGQGRGNQPQHF
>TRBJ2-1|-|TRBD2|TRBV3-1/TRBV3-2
TGTGCCAGCAGCCATTCTAGCGGGAGTGTAAATAATGAGCAGTTCTTC
CASSHSSGSVNNEQFF
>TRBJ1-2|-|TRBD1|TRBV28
TGTGCCAGCAGACCGGGACAGAACTATGGCTACACCTTC
CASRPGQNYGYTF
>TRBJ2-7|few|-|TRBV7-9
TGTGCCAGCAGCTTGGCGTCGAGTGCACGCGAGCAGTACTTC
CASSLASSAREQYF
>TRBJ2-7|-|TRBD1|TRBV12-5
TGTGCTAGTGGTTTGGTAGAGGGGGCCCTACGGGGCTACGAGCAGTACTTC
CASGLVEGALRGYEQYF
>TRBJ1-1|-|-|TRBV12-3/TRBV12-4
TGTGCCAGCAGTTTAGAAGGGAACACTGAAGCTTTCTTT
CASSLEGNTEAFF
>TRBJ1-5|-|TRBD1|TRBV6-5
TGTGCCAGCATTGGCGGGGACAGGGATCAGCCCCAGCATTTT
CASIGGDRDQPQHF
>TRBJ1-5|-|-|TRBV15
TGTGCCACCAGCAGAGTGGGGGGGATCCAGCCCCAGCATTTT
CATSRVGGIQPQHF
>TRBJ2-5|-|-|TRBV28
TGTGCCAGCAGTATCAACTGGGGCTCAGAGACCCAGTACTTC
CASSINWGSETQYF
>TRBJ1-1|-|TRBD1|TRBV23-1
TGCGCCAGCAGTCACCAATTACAGGGGGCGGGTGGCACTGAAGCTTTCTTT
CASSHQLQGAGGTEAFF
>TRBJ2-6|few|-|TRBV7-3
TGTGCCAGCAGCCCGACCACAAAGGTGGCTGGGGCCAACGTCCTGACTTTC
CASSPTTKVAGANVLTF
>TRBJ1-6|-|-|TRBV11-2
TGTGCCAGCAGCTTTATCAATTCACCCCTCCACTTT
CASSFINSPLHF
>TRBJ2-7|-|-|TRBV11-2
TGTGCCAGCAGCTACCAGACCGCAGGGGAGCAGTACTTC
CASSYQTAGEQYF
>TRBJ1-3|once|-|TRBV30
TGTGCCTGGGGTCGGGGGTTTGGAAACACCATATATTTT
CAWGRGFGNTIYF
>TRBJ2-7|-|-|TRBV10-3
TGTGCCATCAGTGAGGGCCGGAGCTCCTACGAGCAGTACTTC
CAISEGRSSYEQYF
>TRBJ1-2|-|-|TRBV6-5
TGTGCCAGCAGTATCGGAAAAGGGTTGAACTATGGCTACACCTTC
CASSIGKGLNYGYTF
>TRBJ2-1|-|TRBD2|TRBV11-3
TGTGCCAGCAGCCGCGGGAGGAGCTCCTACAATGAGCAGTTCTTC
CASSRGRSSYNEQFF
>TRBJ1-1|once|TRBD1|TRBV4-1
TGCGCCAGCAGCCACCCGACAGGGGAAGCTTTCTTT
CASSHPTGEAFF
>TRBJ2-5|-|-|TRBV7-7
TGTGCCAGCAGCTCCCATTCCTCAGGGGGGTGGGAGACCCAGTACTTC
CASSSHSSGGWETQYF
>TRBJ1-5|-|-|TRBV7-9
TGTGCCAGCAGCTTGGGAGCTAGCAATCAGCCCCAGCATTTT
CASSLGASNQPQHF
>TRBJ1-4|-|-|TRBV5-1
TGCGCCAGCAGCTTGGCTCGCTCGGAGGAAAAACTGTTTTTT
CASSLARSEEKLFF
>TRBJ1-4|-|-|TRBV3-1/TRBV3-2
TGTGCCAGCAGCCAAGATCTCCCGGGCATTAATGAAAAACTGTTTTTT
CASSQDLPGINEKLFF
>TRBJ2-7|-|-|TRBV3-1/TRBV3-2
TGTGCCAGCAGCCTCCTTCCTCGCGAGCAGTACTTC
CASSLLPREQYF
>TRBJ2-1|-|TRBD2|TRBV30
TGTGCCTCGAGGCCGCAATTGGGCGGGGGGCCCTACAATGAGCAGTTCTTC
CASRPQLGGGPYNEQFF
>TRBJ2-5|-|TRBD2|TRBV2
TGTGCCAGCACTAGCGGGCCGGTCCAAGAGACCCAGTACTTC
CASTSGPVQETQYF
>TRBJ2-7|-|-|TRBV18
TGTGCCAGCTCACCACCGATTGGAGCGGAGGGCTTTCGCGAGCAGTACTTC
CASSPPIGAEGFREQYF
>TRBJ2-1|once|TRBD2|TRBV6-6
TGTGCCAGCAGCCTGAAGGGAGGGCCGTACAATGAGCAGTTCTTC
CASSLKGGPYNEQFF
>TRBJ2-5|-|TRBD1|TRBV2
TGTGCTGACTCTTCCGACAGGGGAGTTCAAGAGACCCAGTACTTC
CADSSDRGVQETQYF
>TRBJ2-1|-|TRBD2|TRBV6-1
TGTGCCAGCAGTGAAGCTAGCGGGAGTTTCAATGAGCAGTTCTTC
CASSEASGSFNEQFF
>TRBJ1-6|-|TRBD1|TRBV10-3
TGTGCCTCCACAATAGACAGGGGGAATTCACCCCTCCACTTT
CASTIDRGNSPLHF
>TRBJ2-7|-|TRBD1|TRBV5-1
TGCGCCAGCAGCTTCACCGGGACAGACTACGAGCAGTACTTC
CASSFTGTDYEQYF
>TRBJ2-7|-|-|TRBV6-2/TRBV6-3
TGTGCCAGCAGTTTGCTCGGGGCTCCCTACGAGCAGTACTTC
CASSLLGAPYEQYF
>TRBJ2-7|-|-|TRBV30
TGTGCCTGGAGTGTCAATCCGTACGAGCAGTACTTC
CAWSVNPYEQYF
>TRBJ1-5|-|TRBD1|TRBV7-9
TGTGCCAGCAGCCCCCGGGGACAGGGGTATCAGCCCCAGCATTTT
CASSPRGQGYQPQHF
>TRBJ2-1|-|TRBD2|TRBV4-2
TGTGCCAGCAGCCATTTGGGACTAGCGTACAATGAGCAGTTCTTC
CASSHLGLAYNEQFF
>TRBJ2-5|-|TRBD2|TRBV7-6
TGTGCCAGCAGGATCCTAGCGGGACTGATGGAGACCCAGTACTTC
CASRILAGLMETQYF
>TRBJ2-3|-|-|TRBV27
TGTGCCAGCAGTTTCCTAGATACGCAGTATTTT
CASSFLDTQYF
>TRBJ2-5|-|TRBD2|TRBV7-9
TGTGCCAGCAGCTTTAGCGGGTCAGGGGAGACCCAGTACTTC
CASSFSGSGETQYF
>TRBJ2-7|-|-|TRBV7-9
TGTGCCAGCAGCTTAGAAGTCGGGATTTTCAACTACGAGCAGTACTTC
CASSLEVGIFNYEQYF
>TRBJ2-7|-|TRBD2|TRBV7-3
TGTGCCAGCAGCTTAGGACTAGCGGAGGACGAGCAGTACTTC
CASSLGLAEDEQYF
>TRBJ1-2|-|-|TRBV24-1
TGTGCCACCAATGCAGGAGACGGCTACACCTTC
CATNAGDGYTF
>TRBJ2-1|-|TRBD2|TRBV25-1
TGTGCCAGCACACTAGCGGGGGTCAATGAGCAGTTCTTC
CASTLAGVNEQFF
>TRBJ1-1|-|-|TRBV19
TGTGCCAGTAAAGTACAGGTGTCCGGCACTGAAGCTTTCTTT
CASKVQVSGTEAFF
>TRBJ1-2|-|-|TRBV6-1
TGTGCCAGCAGTGAAGCCGGGACGTCCTATGGCTACACCTTC
CASSEAGTSYGYTF
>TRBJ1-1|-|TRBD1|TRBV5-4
TGTGCCAGCGCCCATGGAGGGTGGGGGACAGGGGGCGGCACTGAAGCTTTCTTT
CASAHGGWGTGGGTEAFF
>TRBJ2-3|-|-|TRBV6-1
TGTGCCAGCAGTGAGATCGGCGGGGGCAGCACAGATACGCAGTATTTT
CASSEIGGGSTDTQYF
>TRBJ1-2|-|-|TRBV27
TGTGCCAGCAGTTTGGGGGGGCGATCTGGCTACACCTTC
CASSLGGRSGYTF
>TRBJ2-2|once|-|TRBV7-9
TGTGCCAGCAGCTTATTAGGTGGGACCGGGGAGCTGTTTTTT
CASSLLGGTGELFF
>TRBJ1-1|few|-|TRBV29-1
TGCAGCTCTGGTCTGGGAATAGGGGGAAAATTCGAAGCTTTCTTT
CSSGLGIGGKFEAFF
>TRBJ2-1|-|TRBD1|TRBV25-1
TGTGCCACCTGGGGGACAGGGGGCGGGCAGTTCTTC
CATWGTGGGQFF
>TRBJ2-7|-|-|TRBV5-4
TGTGCCAGCAGGATTGCAGGTAATCCGTACGAGCAGTACTTC
CASRIAGNPYEQYF
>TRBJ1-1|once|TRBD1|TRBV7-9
TGTGCCAGCAGCTTAGCGGGACAGGAAAAAGCTTTCTTT
CASSLAGQEKAFF